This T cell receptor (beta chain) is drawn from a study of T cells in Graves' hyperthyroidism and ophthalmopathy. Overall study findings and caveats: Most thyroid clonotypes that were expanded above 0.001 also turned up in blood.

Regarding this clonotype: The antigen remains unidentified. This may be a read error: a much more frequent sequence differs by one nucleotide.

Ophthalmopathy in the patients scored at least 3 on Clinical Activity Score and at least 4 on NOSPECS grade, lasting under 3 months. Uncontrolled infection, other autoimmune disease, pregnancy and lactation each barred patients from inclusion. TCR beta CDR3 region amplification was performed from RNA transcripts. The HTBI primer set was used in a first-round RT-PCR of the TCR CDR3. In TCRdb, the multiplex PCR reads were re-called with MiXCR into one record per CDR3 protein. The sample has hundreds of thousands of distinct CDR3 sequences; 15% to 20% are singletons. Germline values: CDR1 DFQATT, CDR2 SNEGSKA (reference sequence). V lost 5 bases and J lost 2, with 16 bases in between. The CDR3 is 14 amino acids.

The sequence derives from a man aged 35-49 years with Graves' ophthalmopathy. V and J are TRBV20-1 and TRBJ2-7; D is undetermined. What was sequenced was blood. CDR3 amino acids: CSAGPVDGPYEQYF. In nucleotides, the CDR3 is TGCAGTGCTGGACCAGTGGACGGTCCCTACGAGCAGTACTTC.